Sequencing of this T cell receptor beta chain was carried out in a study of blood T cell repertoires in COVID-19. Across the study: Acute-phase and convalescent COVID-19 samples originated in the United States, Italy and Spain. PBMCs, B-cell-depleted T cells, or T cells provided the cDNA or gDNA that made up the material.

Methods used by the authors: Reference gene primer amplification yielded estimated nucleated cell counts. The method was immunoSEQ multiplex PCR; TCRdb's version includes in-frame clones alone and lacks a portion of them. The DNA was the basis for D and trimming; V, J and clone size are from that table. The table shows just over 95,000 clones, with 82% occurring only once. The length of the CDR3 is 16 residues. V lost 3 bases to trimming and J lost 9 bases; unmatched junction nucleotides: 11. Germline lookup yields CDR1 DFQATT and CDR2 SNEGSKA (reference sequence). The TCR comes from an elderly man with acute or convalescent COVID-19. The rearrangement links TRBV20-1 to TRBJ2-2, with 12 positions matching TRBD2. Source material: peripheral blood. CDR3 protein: CSASTTSGSMVRELFF. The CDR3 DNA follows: TGCAGTGCTAGTACGACTAGCGGGAGCATGGTCCGGGAGCTGTTTTTT.